Listed below are T cell receptor beta chains from one sample, sequenced in a study of cytomegalovirus exposure and HLA in healthy donors. Here immunoSEQ multiplex PCR was the method, and the copy in TCRdb shows in-frame clones only, minus some. This sample has under 95,000 clones, with around 81% found just once. Sequencing was done on a sample of PBMCs. The source of these receptors is a male donor in good health and CMV-seronegative. The CDR3 runs from the conserved cysteine through the conserved F or W. The order of the fields is D gene, clone size, V gene, J gene, CDR3 DNA, CDR3 protein. A D gene is named only where the DNA matches it firmly. Clone size is stated in some rows and not others, as once, few, many or a class when expanded.

D: .
size: few
V: TRBV4-1
J: TRBJ1-1
DNA: TGCGCCAGCAGCGATCTGGGCAGTCATAAACACACTGAAGCTTTCTTT
CDR3: CASSDLGSHKHTEAFF

D: TRBD2
size: .
V: TRBV6-5
J: TRBJ2-7
DNA: TGTGCCAGCAGCCCTAGCGGGAGAGGCTACGAGCAGTACTTC
CDR3: CASSPSGRGYEQYF

D: .
size: once
V: TRBV20-1
J: TRBJ1-2
DNA: TGCAGTGCTCGCGGCCAGTATGGCTACCCCTTC
CDR3: CSARGQYGYPF

D: .
size: few
V: TRBV9
J: TRBJ1-2
DNA: TGTGCCAGCAGCGACGGTTCTAACTATGGCTACACCTTC
CDR3: CASSDGSNYGYTF

D: TRBD1
size: .
V: TRBV7-8
J: TRBJ1-1
DNA: TGTGCCAGCAGCTTAGAAGACAGGGTTTGGGCTTTCTTT
CDR3: CASSLEDRVWAFF

D: TRBD1
size: .
V: TRBV7-2
J: TRBJ2-7
DNA: TGTGCCAGCAGCTTCTCCACAGGGGCCGAGCAGTACTTC
CDR3: CASSFSTGAEQYF

D: TRBD1
size: .
V: TRBV5-1
J: TRBJ1-3
DNA: TGCGCCAGCAGCTTCCGGACAGGGGACACCATATATTTT
CDR3: CASSFRTGDTIYF

D: .
size: .
V: TRBV19
J: TRBJ1-5
DNA: TGTGCCAGTAGTATAGCTGAGGTCCCCGGCAATCAGCCCCAGCATTTT
CDR3: CASSIAEVPGNQPQHF

D: TRBD1
size: .
V: TRBV29-1
J: TRBJ2-7
DNA: TGCAGCGTTGAAGATCGGGACAGGGGACCCTACGAGCAGTACTTC
CDR3: CSVEDRDRGPYEQYF

D: .
size: .
V: TRBV2
J: TRBJ2-5
DNA: TGTGCCAGCAGTGGTCCCCCCAATGGCACCCAGTACTTC
CDR3: CASSGPPNGTQYF

D: .
size: once
V: TRBV5-1
J: TRBJ1-1
DNA: TGCGCCAGCAGCTTGCGACAGGTGAACCCTGAAGCTTTCTTT
CDR3: CASSLRQVNPEAFF

D: .
size: once
V: TRBV7-6
J: TRBJ2-5
DNA: TGTGCCAGCAGCCAACAGGGGGGGAAAGAGACCCAGTACTTC
CDR3: CASSQQGGKETQYF

D: .
size: .
V: TRBV28
J: TRBJ2-7
DNA: TGTGCCAGCAGTGATCGGTCCAACTTGGCCTACGAGCAGTACTTC
CDR3: CASSDRSNLAYEQYF

D: .
size: .
V: TRBV7-8
J: TRBJ2-1
DNA: TGTGCCAGCAGCTTAGTTGTCAGGGCTACTGAGCAGTTCTTC
CDR3: CASSLVVRATEQFF

D: .
size: .
V: TRBV5-6
J: TRBJ2-7
DNA: TGTGCCAGCAGCTACGCCGAGGGCGGGGAGCAGTACTTC
CDR3: CASSYAEGGEQYF

D: TRBD2
size: .
V: TRBV11-3
J: TRBJ2-1
DNA: TGTGCCAGCAGCTTATGGGTTAGCGGGGGGGCACTCACCTACAATGAGCAGTTCTTC
CDR3: CASSLWVSGGALTYNEQFF

D: TRBD1
size: .
V: TRBV6-1
J: TRBJ1-1
DNA: TGTGCCAGCAGTGAAGGGACAGGTATGAACACTGAAGCTTTCTTT
CDR3: CASSEGTGMNTEAFF

D: TRBD1
size: .
V: TRBV15
J: TRBJ1-5
DNA: TGTGCCACCGGGTCAAGGACAGGGGGGGGACAGCCCCAGAATTTT
CDR3: CATGSRTGGGQPQNF

D: TRBD1
size: .
V: TRBV30
J: TRBJ2-6
DNA: TGTGCCTGGAACCGGGGACAGGGGGCAACTGGGGCCAACGTCCTGACTTTC
CDR3: CAWNRGQGATGANVLTF

D: .
size: .
V: TRBV7-9
J: TRBJ2-5
DNA: TGTTCCAGCAGCCTTAGTGTGCGCCAAGAGACCCAGTACTTC
CDR3: CSSSLSVRQETQYF

D: TRBD1
size: .
V: TRBV30
J: TRBJ1-5
DNA: TGTGCCTGGAGTCCATCAAAGGGGGCGGCCCAGCATTTT
CDR3: CAWSPSKGAAQHF

D: .
size: .
V: TRBV6-6
J: TRBJ1-1
DNA: TGTGCCAGCAGTTACAGGAAGGGGACTGAAGCTTTCTTT
CDR3: CASSYRKGTEAFF

D: .
size: .
V: TRBV28
J: TRBJ1-1
DNA: TGTGCCAGCATCGTAACGGGGGGACACACTGAAGCTTTCTTT
CDR3: CASIVTGGHTEAFF

D: TRBD2
size: once
V: TRBV7-8
J: TRBJ2-7
DNA: TGTGCCAGCAGCTTACGGGAATTAGCGGGAGCCCTCTCCTACGAGCAGTACTTC
CDR3: CASSLRELAGALSYEQYF

D: TRBD1
size: few
V: TRBV5-6
J: TRBJ2-5
DNA: TGTGCCAGCAGCTTCGGGACAGGCCTTTTATTTTCGGAGACCCAGTACTTC
CDR3: CASSFGTGLLFSETQYF

D: TRBD2
size: once
V: TRBV7-9
J: TRBJ2-1
DNA: TGTTCCAGCAGCTTATGGAGGGCAGCGGGAGTCGGTCGGGAGCAGTTCTTC
CDR3: CSSSLWRAAGVGREQFF

D: .
size: .
V: TRBV30
J: TRBJ1-5
DNA: TGTGCCTGGAGTGAGGTCACTACGGGACAGCCCCAGCATTTT
CDR3: CAWSEVTTGQPQHF

D: .
size: .
V: TRBV5-1
J: TRBJ2-5
DNA: TGCGCCAGCAGCTTGAGTCTGAGCCAAGAGACCCAGTACTTC
CDR3: CASSLSLSQETQYF

D: TRBD1
size: .
V: TRBV2
J: TRBJ1-1
DNA: TGTGCCAGCATCACAGGGGGCCCGGCGAAAGCTTTCTTT
CDR3: CASITGGPAKAFF

D: TRBD1
size: .
V: TRBV6-5
J: TRBJ2-7
DNA: TGTGCCAGCAGTCCCAAGGGACAGGCCATATACGAGCAGTACTTC
CDR3: CASSPKGQAIYEQYF

D: TRBD1
size: .
V: TRBV27
J: TRBJ1-5
DNA: TGTGCCAGCAGTCCCCGACAGGGGGCGAGGACTCAGCCCCAGCATTTT
CDR3: CASSPRQGARTQPQHF

D: .
size: .
V: TRBV12-5
J: TRBJ1-2
DNA: TGTGCTAGTGGTTACTCAGGGTTGGGTGGCTACACCTTC
CDR3: CASGYSGLGGYTF

D: TRBD1
size: .
V: TRBV30
J: TRBJ1-5
DNA: TGTGCCTGGAGTACCCAAGGGGGCGGCAATCAGCCCCAGCATTTT
CDR3: CAWSTQGGGNQPQHF

D: TRBD2
size: .
V: TRBV11-2
J: TRBJ2-1
DNA: TGTGCCAGCAGCAAGACTAGCGGGGGGAACAATGAGCAGTTCTTC
CDR3: CASSKTSGGNNEQFF

D: TRBD2
size: once
V: TRBV9
J: TRBJ2-2
DNA: TGTGCCAGCAGCCCCAGACCTTGGGTACGGGAGGGCCAGACCGGGGAGCTGTTTTTT
CDR3: CASSPRPWVREGQTGELFF

D: .
size: .
V: TRBV6-1
J: TRBJ1-2
DNA: TGTGCCAGCAGTGAAAGTATAGGGAGGGGGAATGGTGGCTACACCTTC
CDR3: CASSESIGRGNGGYTF

D: TRBD2
size: .
V: TRBV7-2
J: TRBJ2-2
DNA: TGTGCCAGCAGCCCCCGTGGTAGCGGGAGTGCGGGGGAGCTGTTTTTT
CDR3: CASSPRGSGSAGELFF

D: .
size: .
V: TRBV6-5
J: TRBJ2-7
DNA: TGTGCCAGCAGTTACTCGTTTACCGGACAAGCCGCCGAGCAGTACTTC
CDR3: CASSYSFTGQAAEQYF

D: TRBD1
size: .
V: TRBV7-6
J: TRBJ1-3
DNA: TGTGCCAGCAGCTCGACAGGGACATCTGGAAACACCATATATTTT
CDR3: CASSSTGTSGNTIYF

D: TRBD2
size: .
V: TRBV5-8
J: TRBJ2-2
DNA: TGTGCCAGCAGCCCGACTAGCGGGGCTGCTGGCGGGGAGCTGTTTTTT
CDR3: CASSPTSGAAGGELFF

D: .
size: once
V: TRBV7-2
J: TRBJ1-2
DNA: TGTGCCAGCAGCCCCGACGCCCCAGGGCTCTATGGCTACACCTTC
CDR3: CASSPDAPGLYGYTF

D: TRBD2
size: .
V: TRBV5-1
J: TRBJ2-1
DNA: TGCGCCAGCAGCTCAATACTAGCGGGAGGTCCTTACAATGAGCAGTTCTTC
CDR3: CASSSILAGGPYNEQFF

D: .
size: .
V: TRBV5-1
J: TRBJ1-1
DNA: TGCGCCAGCAGCTTGGATAGTGGCACTGAAGCTTTCTTT
CDR3: CASSLDSGTEAFF

D: .
size: .
V: TRBV4-3
J: TRBJ1-2
DNA: TGCGCCAGCAGCTATAACTCGCATGGCTACACCTTC
CDR3: CASSYNSHGYTF

D: .
size: .
V: TRBV4-2
J: TRBJ2-7
DNA: TGTGCCAGCAGCCAAGAACGGGACTCAGCCTACGAGCAGTACTTC
CDR3: CASSQERDSAYEQYF

D: .
size: few
V: TRBV29-1
J: TRBJ2-2
DNA: TGCAGCGTTGCGGGGTCCGGCCCCGGGGAGCTGTTTTTT
CDR3: CSVAGSGPGELFF

D: .
size: .
V: TRBV13
J: TRBJ2-2
DNA: TGTGCCAGCAGCCGACTGGGGGCGGACAACACCGGGGAGCTGTTTTTT
CDR3: CASSRLGADNTGELFF

D: .
size: .
V: TRBV5-4
J: TRBJ2-1
DNA: TGTGCCAGCAGCTACCGGAGGGCCCCCCACAATGAGCAGTTCTTC
CDR3: CASSYRRAPHNEQFF

D: .
size: .
V: TRBV11-2
J: TRBJ1-2
DNA: TGTGCCAGCAGCCAGATGGCTAACTATGGCTACACCTTC
CDR3: CASSQMANYGYTF

D: .
size: .
V: TRBV6-1
J: TRBJ2-2
DNA: TGTGCCAGCAGTGTACGAGGGGGGGGCAGGGAGACGGCCGGGGAGCTGTTTTTT
CDR3: CASSVRGGGRETAGELFF

D: .
size: .
V: TRBV5-1
J: TRBJ1-6
DNA: TGCGCCAGCAGCTTTCGAGACATGGATAATTCACCCCTCCACTTT
CDR3: CASSFRDMDNSPLHF

D: TRBD1
size: .
V: TRBV6-5
J: TRBJ2-7
DNA: TGTGCCAGCAGTTCCCTTCAGGGGGCGGGCGAGCAGTACTTC
CDR3: CASSSLQGAGEQYF

D: TRBD2
size: few
V: TRBV7-9
J: TRBJ2-3
DNA: TGTGCCAGCAGCTTTTTTTTCGCTAGCGGAGATACGCAGTATTTT
CDR3: CASSFFFASGDTQYF